This entry lists 27 T cell receptor beta chains sequenced from one sample in a study of CD8 T cells in Susac syndrome. The RNA, 0.5 to 1 ug, was put through reverse transcription using random hexamers. TCRdb redid the calling of the immunoSEQ multiplex PCR reads with MiXCR, one entry per CDR3 protein. Of under 350,000 distinct CDR3 sequences listed, under 95% were seen once; the top ten hold around 0.07%. Sequences were obtained from CD4+ T cells from PBMCs. The receptors shown here come from a human donor with multiple sclerosis.

This sequence joins TRBV7-3 and TRBJ1-6; weak D call: TRBD1 (6 bases). This CDR3 has 13 residues. Germline values: CDR1 SGHTA, CDR2 FQGTGA. The germline V and J ends were trimmed by 3 bases and 10 bases, with 10 bases remaining between them. The CDR3 nucleotides read TGTGCCAGCAGCTTGATTCAGGGGTCACCCCTCCACTTT. This encodes CASSLIQGSPLHF.

The rearrangement links TRBV18 to TRBJ2-2, with D perhaps matching TRBD1 or TRBD2 (5 bases each). The germline V and J ends were trimmed by 0 bases and 1 base, with 15 bases remaining between them. CDR3 length: 18 residues. Germline values: CDR1 KGHSH, CDR2 LQKENI. CDR3 DNA: TGTGCCAGCTCACCACCTTTCCCCGGGACGGTGAACACCGGGGAGCTGTTTTTT. It is translated as CASSPPFPGTVNTGELFF.

V gene TRBV5-1 combines with J gene TRBJ2-7; D uncertain. The germline V gene has CDR1 SGHRS and CDR2 YFSETQ. CDR3 size: 14 residues. Trimming pared 0 bases from V and 5 bases from J, leaving 12 bases between. The DNA for the CDR3 is TGCGCCAGCAGCTTGGCCGGACCTCGGAACGAGCAGTACTTC. Amino acids: CASSLAGPRNEQYF. The variable domain in full, with the rest retrieved from reference TRBV5-1 and TRBJ2-7, is KAGVTQTPRYLIKTRGQQVTLSCSPISGHRSVSWYQQTPGQGLQFLFEYFSETQRNKGNFPGRFSGRQFSNSRSEMNVSTLELGDSALYLCASSLAGPRNEQYFGPGTRLTVT.

This rearrangement joins TRBV30 to TRBJ1-5, with 7 nucleotides matching TRBD1. Trimming cost V 1 base and J 4 bases; bases outside gene matches: 7. The germline gives CDR1 GTSNPN, CDR2 SVGIG (reference sequence). There are 15 residues in the CDR3. This CDR3 reads CAWSEGAQGNQPQHF. The CDR3 DNA sequence: TGTGCCTGGAGTGAGGGGGCGCAGGGAAATCAGCCCCAGCATTTT.

CDR3 sequence reads: CASSIRDLYEQYF. Written as DNA, the CDR3 is TGCGCCAGCAGCATCAGGGATTTGTACGAGCAGTACTTC. V usage is TRBV5-1 and J usage is TRBJ2-7; perhaps TRBD1 as D (5 bases). The CDR3 is 13 amino acids. The V end was cut by 4 bases, the J end by 4 bases, with 12 bases between. The germline V gene has CDR1 SGHRS and CDR2 YFSETQ.

The V call is TRBV3-1, the J call TRBJ1-2, with D maybe TRBD1 (6 bases). Trimming took off 4 bases at V and 5 bases at J, with 14 bases between the two ends. Germline values: CDR1 LGHDT, CDR2 YNNKEL (reference sequence). The CDR3 has 14 residues. The CDR3 DNA sequence: TGTGCCAGCAGCCCTCGGACAGTCAGTTATGGCTACACCTTC. Its translation: CASSPRTVSYGYTF.

The chain couples TRBV4-3 to TRBJ2-7; D is unclear. Germline CDR1 and CDR2: LGHNA and YSLEER. V lost 0 bases and J 3 bases, leaving 6 bases between the germline ends. The CDR3 extends over 13 amino acids. CDR3 DNA: TGCGCCAGCAGCCAAGACCCAAACTACGAGCAGTACTTC. Translating it yields CASSQDPNYEQYF.

The gene calls are TRBV4-1 and TRBJ2-3, with 8 nucleotides matching TRBD2. CDR3 length: 16 residues. V lost 4 bases, J lost 4 bases, and 10 bases stayed unmatched. Germline V gene lookup returns CDR1 MGHRA and CDR2 YSYEKL. The CDR3 protein is CASSPGLAKRPDTQYF. CDR3 in DNA: TGCGCCAGCAGCCCCGGACTAGCCAAGAGACCAGATACGCAGTATTTT.

The rearrangement joins TRBV9 to TRBJ1-6; D gene unclear. The CDR3 has 16 amino acids. The germline gives CDR1 SGDLS, CDR2 YYNGEE. V lost 4 bases and J lost 0, with 11 bases in between. The CDR3 region is CASSPSGFSYNSPLHF. The CDR3 DNA is TGTGCCAGCAGCCCTTCGGGTTTCTCCTATAATTCACCCCTCCACTTT.

The rearrangement links TRBV20-1 to TRBJ1-1, with TRBD1 matching 7 bases. Germline V gives CDR1 DFQATT, CDR2 SNEGSKA (reference sequence). With 3 bases clipped from V and 4 bases from J, the junction kept 2 bases outside the gene matches. This CDR3 is built from 12 residues. The CDR3 DNA sequence: TGCAGTGCTAGCGCAGGGGGCACTGAAGCTTTCTTT. Protein product: CSASAGGTEAFF.

This chain links TRBV7-9 with TRBJ2-3, with 8 bases identical to TRBD1. The CDR3 sequence is 15 residues long. Germline loops: CDR1 SEHNR, CDR2 FQNEAQ (reference sequence). The trim removed 5 bases at V and 4 bases at J, leaving 8 bases unmatched. CDR3 loop: CASSTDRVRADTQYF. The DNA of the CDR3 is TGTGCCAGCAGCACGGACAGGGTGAGAGCAGATACGCAGTATTTT.

The count of this clonotype is one. The V gene is TRBV23-1, the J gene TRBJ1-1, with D uncertain. TRBV23-1 is an ORF, with its function uncertain. The CDR3 is 15 amino acids. With 4 bases removed from V and 13 bases from J, the gap between germline ends came to 25 bases. CDR3 coding DNA: TGCGCCAGCAGTCGAGCCGGGCCTGGGGTCCTGAAGCTTTTCTTT. The encoded protein is CASSRAGPGVLKLFF.

This chain uses TRBV11-3 with TRBJ2-1; no clear D. Per the germline V gene, CDR1 is SGHNT and CDR2 is YENEEA. The CDR3 runs 15 residues. Trimming shortened V by 5 bases and J by 6 bases, and 17 bases separated the two germline ends. In nucleotides, the CDR3 is TGTGCCAGCAGCCCGGACCCCTCGTGGGGCAATGAGCAGTTCTTC. It translates to CASSPDPSWGNEQFF. The full variable domain, with the rest looked up from reference TRBV11-3 and TRBJ2-1, is EAGVVQSPRYKIIEKKQPVAFWCNPISGHNTLYWYLQNLGQGPELLIRYENEEAVDDSQLPKDRFSAERLKGVDSTLKIQPAELGDSAVYLCASSPDPSWGNEQFFGPGTRLTVL.

The rearrangement links TRBV20-1 to TRBJ1-4; a weak D match, TRBD1 (5 bases). V lost 7 bases to trimming and J lost 0 bases, with 12 bases between them. The CDR3 is 14 residues long. In germline, CDR1 is DFQATT, CDR2 SNEGSKA (reference sequence). CDR3 bases: TGCAGTGGCCTACAGGATCCAACTAATGAAAAACTGTTTTTT. It codes for CSGLQDPTNEKLFF.

The rearrangement joins TRBV9 to TRBJ1-1; D gene unclear. Trimming cost V 0 bases and J 2 bases, with 8 bases left between them. The CDR3 length is 14 residues. Germline CDR1 is SGDLS and CDR2 is YYNGEE. The CDR3 region has the DNA TGTGCCAGCAGCGTAGACAGCCTAAACACTGAAGCTTTCTTT. Translating it yields CASSVDSLNTEAFF.

This rearrangement joins TRBV6-1 to TRBJ2-1, with 12 positions matching TRBD2. V gave up 4 bases and J gave up 4 bases; unmatched junction bases: 5. The germline CDR1 and CDR2 sequences are MNHNS and SASEGT. The CDR3 has 16 amino acids. The CDR3: CASSALAGGKYNEQFF. In DNA, the CDR3 is TGTGCCAGCAGTGCACTAGCGGGGGGCAAGTACAATGAGCAGTTCTTC.

The CDR3 sequence: CSAATLGGTGELFF. The CDR3 DNA is TGCAGTGCTGCCACCCTCGGAGGCACCGGGGAGCTGTTTTTT. The V and J genes are TRBV20-1 and TRBJ2-2; D possibly corresponds to TRBD2 (5 bases). The CDR3 is 14 residues long. Per the germline V gene, CDR1 is DFQATT and CDR2 is SNEGSKA (reference sequence). V dropped 5 bases and J dropped 4 bases, with 14 bases sitting between them.

Here the CDR3 reads CASTRGAGVRETQYF. Written as DNA, the CDR3 is TGTGCCAGCACGCGGGGGGCGGGAGTGAGAGAGACCCAGTACTTC. The chain employs TRBV6-1 and TRBJ2-5; 8 bases align to TRBD2. The V and J ends lost 7 bases and 4 bases, in that order; junction bases with no gene match: 11. The CDR3 runs 15 residues. From germline, CDR1 is MNHNS and CDR2 SASEGT.

This clonotype was detected only once. V gene TRBV19 combines with J gene TRBJ2-1; 8 nucleotides match TRBD2. Germline V gene sequence: CDR1 LNHDA, CDR2 SQIVND (reference sequence). Unmatched junction bases numbered 12, after V lost 4 bases and J lost 7 bases. This CDR3 spans 16 amino acids. The CDR3 region is CASSRAPGGPGNEQFF. The CDR3 nucleotides read TGTGCCAGTAGTAGAGCTCCGGGAGGGCCTGGGAATGAGCAGTTCTTC.

The J gene is TRBJ2-7, the V gene TRBV15; tentative D call: TRBD1 (5 bases). Trimming took off 0 bases at V and 1 base at J, with 7 bases between the two ends. CDR3 length: 14 residues. Looked up from germline, CDR1 is LNHNV and CDR2 is YYDKDF (reference sequence). CDR3 in DNA: TGTGCCACCAGCAGAGATCAGGGTTCCTACGAGCAGTACTTC. This sequence encodes CATSRDQGSYEQYF.

The chain is built from TRBV27 and TRBJ1-5, with no clear D. The CDR3 spans 14 residues. The germline V and J ends were trimmed by 6 bases and 0 bases, with 9 bases remaining between them. The germline CDR1 and CDR2 sequences are MNHEY and SMNVEV (reference sequence). The CDR3 sequence is CASRPAPSNQPQHF. The CDR3 bases are TGTGCCAGCAGGCCCGCCCCTAGCAATCAGCCCCAGCATTTT.

DNA of the CDR3: TGTGCCAGCTCACCGGGAGCAGGGCCTACCGGGGAGCTGTTTTTT. Translation gives CASSPGAGPTGELFF. The V gene is TRBV18, the J gene TRBJ2-2; tentatively, D is TRBD1 or TRBD2 (5 bases each). CDR1 is KGHSH and CDR2 is LQKENI in the germline V gene. The CDR3 loop spans 15 amino acids. The V end lost 3 bases, the J end lost 5 bases, and 13 bases lay between the germline ends.

The CDR3, as DNA: TGTGCCGTCCGGGGCCTCACTGAAGCTTTCTTT. This codes for CAVRGLTEAFF. J is TRBJ1-1 and V is TRBV6-2 or TRBV6-3; possible D gene TRBD1, 5 bases. Germline CDR1 and CDR2: MNHEY and SVGEGT. The CDR3 consists of 11 residues. Deletions cut 11 bases from V and 4 bases from J, with 11 bases between.

The chain combines TRBV11-2 with TRBJ2-2; D is uncertain. This CDR3 spans 14 amino acids. Germline loops: CDR1 SGHAT, CDR2 FQNNGV. The V and J ends lost 1 base and 4 bases respectively, with 7 bases between them. The CDR3 coding sequence is TGTGCCAGCAGCTTAGTCGATCCCACCGGGGAGCTGTTTTTT. Translating gives CASSLVDPTGELFF. Full variable domain (outside the CDR3, taken from reference TRBV11-2 and TRBJ2-2): EAGVAQSPRYKIIEKRQSVAFWCNPISGHATLYWYQQILGQGPKLLIQFQNNGVVDDSQLPKDRFSAERLKGVDSTLKIQPAKLEDSAVYLCASSLVDPTGELFFGEGSRLTVL.

The rearrangement joins TRBV28 to TRBJ1-1; D is ambiguous. The germline CDR1 and CDR2 sequences are MDHEN and SYDVKM. This CDR3 comprises 14 residues. Trimming shortened V by 6 bases and J by 2 bases, and 13 bases separated the two germline ends. CDR3 bases: TGTGCCAGCAGGTTGGACCGATCTAACACTGAAGCTTTCTTT. This sequence encodes CASRLDRSNTEAFF. The full variable domain, rest sourced from reference TRBV28 and TRBJ1-1, is DVKVTQSSRYLVKRTGEKVFLECVQDMDHENMFWYRQDPGLGLRLIYFSYDVKMKEKGDIPEGYSVSREKKERFSLILESASTNQTSMYLCASRLDRSNTEAFFGQGTRLTVV.

The V and J genes are TRBV15 and TRBJ2-7; D possibly corresponds to TRBD1 (6 bases). The germline V gene encodes CDR1 LNHNV and CDR2 YYDKDF (reference sequence). The CDR3 runs to 15 residues. V lost 3 bases and J 4 bases, leaving 16 bases between the germline ends. In nucleotides, the CDR3 is TGTGCCACCAGCAGCGCGACAGGAGCATTTTACGAGCAGTACTTC. This encodes CATSSATGAFYEQYF.

CDR3 DNA: TGTGCCAGCGCCCGACAAGTGGCCGGCCCGCGTCCGTTGGGATATAACTATGGCTACACCTTC. Its translation is CASARQVAGPRPLGYNYGYTF. The gene calls are TRBV27 and TRBJ1-2; D is ambiguous. V dropped 8 bases and J dropped 1 base, with 35 bases sitting between them. The CDR3 is 21 amino acids. CDR1 MNHEY and CDR2 SMNVEV come from the germline V gene (reference sequence).